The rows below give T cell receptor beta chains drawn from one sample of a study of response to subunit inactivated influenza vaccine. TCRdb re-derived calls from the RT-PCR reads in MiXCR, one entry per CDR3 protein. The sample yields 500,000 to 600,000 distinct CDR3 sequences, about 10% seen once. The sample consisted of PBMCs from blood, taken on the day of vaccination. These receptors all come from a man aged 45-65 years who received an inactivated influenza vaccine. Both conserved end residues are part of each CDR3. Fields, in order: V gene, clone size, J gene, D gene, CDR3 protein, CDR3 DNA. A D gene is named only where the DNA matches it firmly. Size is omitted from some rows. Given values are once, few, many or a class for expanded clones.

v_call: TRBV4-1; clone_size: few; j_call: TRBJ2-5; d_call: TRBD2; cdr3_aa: CASSLTGTRQETQYF; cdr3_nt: TGCGCCAGCAGCCTGACCGGGACTAGACAAGAGACCCAGTACTTC
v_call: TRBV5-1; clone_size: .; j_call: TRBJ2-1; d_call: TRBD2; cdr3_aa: CASSLVGSGGNEQFF; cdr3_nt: TGCGCCAGCAGCTTGGTGGGTAGCGGGGGGAATGAGCAGTTCTTC
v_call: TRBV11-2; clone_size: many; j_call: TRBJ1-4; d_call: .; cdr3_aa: CASSLDSLTYEKLFF; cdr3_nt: TGTGCCAGCAGCTTAGACTCCCTTACCTATGAAAAACTGTTTTTT
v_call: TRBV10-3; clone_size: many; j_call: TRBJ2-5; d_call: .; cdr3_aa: CAISEGGYQETQYF; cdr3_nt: TGTGCCATCAGTGAGGGGGGATATCAAGAGACCCAGTACTTC
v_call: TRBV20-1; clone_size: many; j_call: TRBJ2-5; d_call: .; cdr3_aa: CSAQGATQYF; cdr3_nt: TGCAGTGCCCAGGGTGCGACCCAGTACTTC
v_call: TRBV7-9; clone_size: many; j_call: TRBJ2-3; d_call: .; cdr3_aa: CASKQDRVWEVTDTQYF; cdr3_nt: TGTGCCAGCAAACAAGACAGGGTATGGGAGGTGACAGATACGCAGTATTTT
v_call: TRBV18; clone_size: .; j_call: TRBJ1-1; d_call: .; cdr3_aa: CASSPRDRLMNTEAFF; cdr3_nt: TGTGCCAGCTCACCAAGGGATAGACTCATGAACACTGAAGCTTTCTTT
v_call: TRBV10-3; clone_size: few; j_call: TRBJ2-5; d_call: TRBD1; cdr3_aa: CATAAGGTETQYF; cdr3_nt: TGTGCCACCGCAGCAGGGGGCACAGAGACCCAGTACTTC
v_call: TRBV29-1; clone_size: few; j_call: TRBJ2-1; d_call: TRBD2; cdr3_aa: CSVARSGGSNEQFF; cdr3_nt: TGCAGCGTTGCCAGAAGCGGGGGATCCAATGAGCAGTTCTTC
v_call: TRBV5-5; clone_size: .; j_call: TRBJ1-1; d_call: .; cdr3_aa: CASSFAYLPNTEAFF; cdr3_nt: TGTGCCAGCAGCTTTGCTTACCTCCCAAACACTGAAGCTTTCTTT
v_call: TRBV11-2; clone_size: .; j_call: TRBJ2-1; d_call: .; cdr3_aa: CASTQGGPSGFYSSYNEQFF; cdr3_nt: TGTGCCAGCACCCAGGGGGGGCCTAGCGGGTTTTACAGCTCCTACAATGAGCAGTTCTTC
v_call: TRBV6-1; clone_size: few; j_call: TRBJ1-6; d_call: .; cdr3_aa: CASRRATGWLSPLHF; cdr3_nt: TGTGCCAGCAGACGTGCCACGGGGTGGCTTTCACCCCTCCACTTT
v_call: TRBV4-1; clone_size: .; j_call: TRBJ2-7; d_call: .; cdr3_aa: CASSQDNSRGREQYF; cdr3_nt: TGCGCCAGCAGCCAAGATAACAGCCGTGGGAGAGAGCAGTACTTC
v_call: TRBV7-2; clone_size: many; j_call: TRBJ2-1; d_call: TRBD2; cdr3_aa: CASSSGTSRYNEQFF; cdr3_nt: TGTGCCAGCAGCTCAGGGACTAGCAGATACAATGAGCAGTTCTTC
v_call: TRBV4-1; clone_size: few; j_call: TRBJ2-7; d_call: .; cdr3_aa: CASSQDLVPAEQYF; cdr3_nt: TGCGCCAGCAGCCAAGATCTAGTGCCGGCCGAGCAGTACTTC
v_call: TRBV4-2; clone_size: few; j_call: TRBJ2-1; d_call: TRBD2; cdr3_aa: CASSRQGRGTSGGNEQFF; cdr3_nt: TGTGCCAGCAGCCGACAGGGGCGAGGGACTAGCGGTGGGAATGAGCAGTTCTTC
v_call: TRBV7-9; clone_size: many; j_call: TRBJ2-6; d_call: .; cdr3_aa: CASSLFQGSGANVLTF; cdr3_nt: TGTGCCAGCAGCTTATTTCAGGGGTCTGGGGCCAACGTCCTGACTTTC
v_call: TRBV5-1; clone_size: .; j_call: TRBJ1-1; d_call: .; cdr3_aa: CASSLEGDRSTEAFF; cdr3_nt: TGCGCCAGCAGCTTGGAAGGGGATAGAAGCACTGAAGCTTTCTTT
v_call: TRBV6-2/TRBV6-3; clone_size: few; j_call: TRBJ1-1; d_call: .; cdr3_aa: CASSHLSLSEAFF; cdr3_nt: TGTGCCAGCAGCCATCTCAGCCTTAGTGAAGCTTTCTTT
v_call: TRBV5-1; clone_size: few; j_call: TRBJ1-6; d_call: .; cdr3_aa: CASSLEAGNGVNSPLHF; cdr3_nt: TGCGCCAGCAGCTTGGAGGCAGGGAACGGGGTTAATTCACCCCTCCACTTT
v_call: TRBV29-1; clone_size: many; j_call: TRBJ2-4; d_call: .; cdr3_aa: CSVVQDIQYF; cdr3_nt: TGCAGCGTTGTACAGGACATTCAGTACTTC
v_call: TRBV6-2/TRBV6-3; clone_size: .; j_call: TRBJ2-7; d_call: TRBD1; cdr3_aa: CASSYQRGHPYEQYF; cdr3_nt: TGTGCCAGCAGTTACCAAAGGGGGCATCCCTACGAGCAGTACTTC
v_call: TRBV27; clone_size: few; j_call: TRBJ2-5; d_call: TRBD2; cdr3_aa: CASSLRRLAGGPVQETQYF; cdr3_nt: TGTGCCAGCAGTTTACGTCGACTAGCGGGAGGGCCCGTACAAGAGACCCAGTACTTC
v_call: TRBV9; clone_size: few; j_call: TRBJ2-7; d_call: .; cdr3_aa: CASSVAGQTTYEQYF; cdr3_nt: TGTGCCAGCAGCGTAGCGGGGCAAACCACCTACGAGCAGTACTTC
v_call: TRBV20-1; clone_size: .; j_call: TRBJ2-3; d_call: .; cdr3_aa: CSASPIRQEYTDTQYF; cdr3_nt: TGCAGTGCTAGTCCCATCAGACAGGAATACACAGATACGCAGTATTTT
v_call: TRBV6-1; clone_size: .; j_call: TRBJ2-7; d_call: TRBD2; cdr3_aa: CASSGTSGRGYEQYF; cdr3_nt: TGTGCCAGCAGCGGAACTAGCGGGAGAGGCTACGAGCAGTACTTC
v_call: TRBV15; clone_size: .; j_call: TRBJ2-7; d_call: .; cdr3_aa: CATSRDFEQYF; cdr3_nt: TGTGCCACCAGCAGAGATTTCGAGCAGTACTTC
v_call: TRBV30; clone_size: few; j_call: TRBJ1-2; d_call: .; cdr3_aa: CAWSAIGTYYGYTF; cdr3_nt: TGTGCCTGGAGTGCCATCGGGACGTACTATGGCTACACCTTC
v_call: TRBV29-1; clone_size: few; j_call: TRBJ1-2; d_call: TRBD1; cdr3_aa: CSVEGGQGVYGYTF; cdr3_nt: TGCAGCGTTGAAGGGGGACAGGGAGTCTATGGCTACACCTTC
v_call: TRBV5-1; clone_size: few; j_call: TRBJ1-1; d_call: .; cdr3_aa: CASSRYGGAGNTEAFF; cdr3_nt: TGCGCCAGCAGCCGTTATGGGGGGGCTGGGAACACTGAAGCTTTCTTT